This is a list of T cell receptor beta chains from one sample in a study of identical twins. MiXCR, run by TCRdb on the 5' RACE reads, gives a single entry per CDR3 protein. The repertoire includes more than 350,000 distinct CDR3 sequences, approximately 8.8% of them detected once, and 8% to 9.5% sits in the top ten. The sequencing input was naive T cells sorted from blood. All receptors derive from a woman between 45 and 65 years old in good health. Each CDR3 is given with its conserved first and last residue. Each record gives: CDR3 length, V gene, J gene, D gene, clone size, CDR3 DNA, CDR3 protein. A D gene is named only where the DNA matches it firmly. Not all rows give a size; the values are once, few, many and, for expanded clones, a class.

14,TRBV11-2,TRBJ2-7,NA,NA,TGTGCCAGCAGCTCCCCAGGGGACTACTACGAGCAGTACTTC,CASSSPGDYYEQYF
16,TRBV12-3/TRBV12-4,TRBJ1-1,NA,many,TGTGCCAGCAGCCCTACCTCTAGGGGAGCGAACACTGAAGCTTTCTTT,CASSPTSRGANTEAFF
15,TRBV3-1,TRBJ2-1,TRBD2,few,TGTGCCAGCACCAAGGGACTAGCGGGAGAGGGTGAGCAGTTCTTC,CASTKGLAGEGEQFF
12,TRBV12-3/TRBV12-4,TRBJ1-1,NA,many,TGTGCCAGCAGTTTGAGAGGGCCTGAAGCTTTCTTT,CASSLRGPEAFF
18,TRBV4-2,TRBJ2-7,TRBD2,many,TGTGCCAGCAGCCAAGATAGGGCTAGCGGGAGGGCGAGGAACGAGCAGTACTTC,CASSQDRASGRARNEQYF
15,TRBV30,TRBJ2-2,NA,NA,TGTGCCTGGATTGTAAAGGGGACGGACACCGGGGAGCTGTTTTTT,CAWIVKGTDTGELFF
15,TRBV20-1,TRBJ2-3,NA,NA,TGCAGTGCTAGATGGGGAAATTCGATCACAGATACGCAGTATTTT,CSARWGNSITDTQYF
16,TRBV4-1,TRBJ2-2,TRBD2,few,TGCGCCAGCAGCCAGAACCGAGCGGGAGCTGGCGGGGAGCTGTTTTTT,CASSQNRAGAGGELFF
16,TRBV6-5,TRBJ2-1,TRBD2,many,TGTGCCAGCAGAAAACCGCTAGCGGGGCATAACAATGAGCAGTTCTTC,CASRKPLAGHNNEQFF
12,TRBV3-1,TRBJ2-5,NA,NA,TGTGCCAGCAGCCAAACCGAAGAGACCCAGTACTTC,CASSQTEETQYF
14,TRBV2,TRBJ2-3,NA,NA,TGTGCCAGCAGGGTTGGGCTCGGCACAGATACGCAGTATTTT,CASRVGLGTDTQYF
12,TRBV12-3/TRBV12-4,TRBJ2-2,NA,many,TGTGCCAGCAGTCGCAAAGGAGGGGAGCTGTTTTTT,CASSRKGGELFF
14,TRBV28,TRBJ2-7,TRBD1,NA,TGTGCCAGCAGGAGGAGACAGGGGGCTTGGGAGCAGTACTTC,CASRRRQGAWEQYF
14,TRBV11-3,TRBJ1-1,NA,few,TGTGCCAGCAGCCTTATTGACATGAACACTGAAGCTTTCTTT,CASSLIDMNTEAFF
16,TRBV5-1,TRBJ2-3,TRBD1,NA,TGCGCCAGCAGCTTGGAGGGACAGGCTTTCGCAGATACGCAGTATTTT,CASSLEGQAFADTQYF
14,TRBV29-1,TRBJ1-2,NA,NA,TGCAGCGTGGGAGGGAGGGATCCGCGGAGGGGCTACACCTTC,CSVGGRDPRRGYTF
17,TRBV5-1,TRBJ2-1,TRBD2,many,TGCGCCAGCAGCTCATCTTATAGCGGGAAGTTTGGGGATGAGCAGTTCTTC,CASSSSYSGKFGDEQFF
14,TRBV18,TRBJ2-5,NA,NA,TGTGCCAGCTCACCATTCGGGGGCCAAGAGACCCAGTACTTC,CASSPFGGQETQYF
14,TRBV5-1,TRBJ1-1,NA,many,TGCGCCAGCAGCTCGGGACTCATGAACACTGAAGCTTTCTTT,CASSSGLMNTEAFF
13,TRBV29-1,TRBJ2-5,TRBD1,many,TGCAGCGCCATGGGACAGAGCCAAGAGACCCAGTACTTC,CSAMGQSQETQYF
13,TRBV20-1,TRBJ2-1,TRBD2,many,TGCAGTGCTAGAGAACTAGCGGTGTCTGAGCCGTTCTTC,CSARELAVSEPFF
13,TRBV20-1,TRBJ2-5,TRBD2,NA,TGCAGTGCCCCTCGCGGGGGGGAGGAGACCCAGTACTTC,CSAPRGGEETQYF
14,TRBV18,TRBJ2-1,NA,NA,TGTGCCAGCTCACGGGCAGGACGGCGCAATGAGCAGTTCTTC,CASSRAGRRNEQFF
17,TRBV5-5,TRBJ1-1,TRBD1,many,TGTGCCAGCAGCTTGGGGGACAGGGGGGTGAGGTACACTGAAGCTTTCTTT,CASSLGDRGVRYTEAFF
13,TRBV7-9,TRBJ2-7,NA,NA,TGTGCCAGCAGCCGTACGGGGAGCTACGAGCAGTACTTC,CASSRTGSYEQYF
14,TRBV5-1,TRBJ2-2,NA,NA,TGCGCCAGCAGCTTGGCTGGAGGCCAAGGGGAGCTGTTTTTT,CASSLAGGQGELFF
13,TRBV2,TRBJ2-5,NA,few,TGTGCCAGCACTCGGGAGATTGGGCAGACCCAGTACTTC,CASTREIGQTQYF
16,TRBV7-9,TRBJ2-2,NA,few,TGTGCCAGCAGCTTAGACATAGCGGTAGACACCGGGGAGCTGTTTTTT,CASSLDIAVDTGELFF
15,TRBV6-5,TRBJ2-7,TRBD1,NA,TGTGCCAGCAGTAATTCCGGGACAGGGAGGCTCGAGCAGTACTTC,CASSNSGTGRLEQYF
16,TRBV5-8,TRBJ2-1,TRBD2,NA,TGTGCCAGCAGCCGCCTTGGCAGCGGGAAGGTCAATGAGCAGTTCTTC,CASSRLGSGKVNEQFF
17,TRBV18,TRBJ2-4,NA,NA,TGTGCCAGCTCACCAGGGAGCGGGCGTGGGGCCAAAAACATTCAGTACTTC,CASSPGSGRGAKNIQYF
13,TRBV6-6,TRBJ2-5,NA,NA,TGTGCCAGCAGGTTGGGGGTACAAGAGACCCAGTACTTC,CASRLGVQETQYF
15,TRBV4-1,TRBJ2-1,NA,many,TGCGCCAGCAGCGTCACGGGACTCCCCTACAATGAGCAGTTCTTC,CASSVTGLPYNEQFF
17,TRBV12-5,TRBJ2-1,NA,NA,TGTGCTAGTGGTTCCCCCCCGGGGGCCCTGCGGAATAGGGAGCAGTTCTTC,CASGSPPGALRNREQFF
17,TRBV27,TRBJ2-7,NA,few,TGTGCCAGCAGTTTTGGGCCCCCTAGCGCCAGCTCCTACGAGCAGTACTTC,CASSFGPPSASSYEQYF
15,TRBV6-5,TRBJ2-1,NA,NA,TGTGCCAGCAGTTACTCGACTTACTCATATAATGAGCAGTTCTTC,CASSYSTYSYNEQFF
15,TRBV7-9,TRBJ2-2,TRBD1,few,TGTGCCAGCAGCCAGGACAGGGGGTGGACCGGGGAGCTGTTTTTT,CASSQDRGWTGELFF
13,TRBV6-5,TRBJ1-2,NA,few,TGTGCCAGCAGTTACCAAGGGAACTATGGCTACACCTTC,CASSYQGNYGYTF
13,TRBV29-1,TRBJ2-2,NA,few,TGCAGCGTTGACCCAGGGCATACCGGGGAGCTGTTTTTT,CSVDPGHTGELFF
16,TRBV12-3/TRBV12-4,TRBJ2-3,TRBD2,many,TGTGCCAGCAGTTTAACCCTAGCGGACTACACAGATACGCAGTATTTT,CASSLTLADYTDTQYF
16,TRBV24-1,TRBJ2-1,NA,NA,TGTGCCACCAGTGACAAGGGCAGGGGGGTTTACAATGAGCAGTTCTTC,CATSDKGRGVYNEQFF
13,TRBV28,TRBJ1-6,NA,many,TGTGCCAGCAGGGCCGGGGGAGGTTCACCCCTCCACTTT,CASRAGGGSPLHF
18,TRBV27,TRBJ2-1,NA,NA,TGTGCCAGCAGTTCCCCGGTGGGTAACAGCATAAGGTACAATGAGCAGTTCTTC,CASSSPVGNSIRYNEQFF
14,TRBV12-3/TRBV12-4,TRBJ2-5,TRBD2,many,TGTGCCAGCAGTCCCATAGCGGGTCAAGAGACCCAGTACTTC,CASSPIAGQETQYF
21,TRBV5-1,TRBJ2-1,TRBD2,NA,TGCGCCAGCAGCCCTCGCGCCGGGATCCGACGAGGCGGGAGAGCCTCGGATGAGCAGTTCTTC,CASSPRAGIRRGGRASDEQFF
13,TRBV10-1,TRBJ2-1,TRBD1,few,TGCGCCAGCAGTGGCTTCGACAGGGACGAGCAGTTCTTC,CASSGFDRDEQFF
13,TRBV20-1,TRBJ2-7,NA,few,TGCAGTGCTAGAGTCCGGGGGCGAGTCGAGCAGTACTTC,CSARVRGRVEQYF
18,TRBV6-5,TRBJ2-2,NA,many,TGTGCCAGCAGTTACTCGCTGGTGGCTTTTCGGAACACCGGGGAGCTGTTTTTT,CASSYSLVAFRNTGELFF
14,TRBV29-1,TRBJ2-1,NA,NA,TGCAGCGTTGAAGTGGGCAGGGGCTACAATGAGCAGTTCTTC,CSVEVGRGYNEQFF
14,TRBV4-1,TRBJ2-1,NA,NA,TGCGCCAGCAGCCAAGAAAGGGGTACCAATGAGCAGTTCTTC,CASSQERGTNEQFF
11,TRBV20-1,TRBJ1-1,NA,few,TGCAGTGCCGAATCCGGGACAAAAGCTTTCTTT,CSAESGTKAFF
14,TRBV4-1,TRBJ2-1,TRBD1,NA,TGCGCCAGCAGCCAAGTCGGGACAGACAATGAGCAGTTCTTC,CASSQVGTDNEQFF
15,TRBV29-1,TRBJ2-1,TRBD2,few,TGCAGCGTTCCCGAGATGGCTAGCGGGAGGAATGAGCAGTTCTTC,CSVPEMASGRNEQFF
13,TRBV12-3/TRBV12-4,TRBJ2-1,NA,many,TGTGCCAGCAGTTTATTCTCTGGCGAGGAGCAGTTCTTC,CASSLFSGEEQFF
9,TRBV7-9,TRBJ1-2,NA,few,TGTGCCAGCAGCTTAATCCGGCTCTTC,CASSLIRLF